This TCR beta chain comes out of a study of shared clonotypes between healthy human individuals. About this clone: What it binds is unknown.

Germline CDR1 is MDHEN and CDR2 is SYDVKM. The ends were cut back, 4 bases at V and 4 bases at J, with 11 bases in the middle. There are 14 residues in the CDR3. CD45RA-negative memory and CD45RA+ naive subsets were split from the CD4+ cells. Study-level results: Sequencing depth was a factor that was expected to affect clonotype sharing among donors. In general, naive subsets displayed greater estimated richness than memory subsets did.

TCRdb keeps only in-frame clones here, not all; method: immunoSEQ multiplex PCR. Found here are about 2.4 million clones, 90% to 95% of them singletons; the top ten hold 0.14%. This chain uses TRBV28 with TRBJ1-3; tentatively, D is TRBD1 (5 bases). The specimen sequenced was naive CD4+ T cells sorted from blood. Indicated subset: CD45RA+ positively selected. The sequence was obtained from a man aged 18 to 35 in good health. The CDR3 here is CASSSRTSGNTIYF. Here the CDR3 DNA reads TGTGCCAGCAGTTCTAGGACATCGGGAAACACCATATATTTT.